Below, 21 T cell receptor beta chains from the same sample are listed, as sequenced in a study of molecular identifiers for immune sequencing clone quantification. TCRdb re-called the PCR reads with MiXCR, one entry per CDR3 protein. The table lists about 640,000 distinct CDR3 sequences, 20% of them singletons. Sequences were obtained from naive CD8+ T cells from blood, with Jurkat cell RNA spiked in. The subset here: FACS-sorted CD8+CD4-CCR7+CD45RA+ naive T cells. Receptors were obtained from a human donor in good health. Some libraries in this study had Jurkat cell RNA spiked in.

This clonotype was found many times. V usage is TRBV10-3 and J usage is TRBJ2-7; no reliable D call. The ends were cut back, 2 bases at V and 3 bases at J, with 11 bases in the middle. Germline CDR1 ENHRY, CDR2 SYGVKD. The CDR3 extends over 14 amino acids. CDR3: CAISEHETHYEQYF. The CDR3, as DNA: TGTGCCATCAGTGAGCACGAGACTCACTACGAGCAGTACTTC.

This clonotype was counted at least ten times. V and J are TRBV20-1 and TRBJ2-7; 9 nucleotides agree with TRBD2. Germline CDR1 DFQATT, CDR2 SNEGSKA (reference sequence). Germline trimming cut 0 bases from V and 5 bases from J; bases unmatched to any gene: 8. This CDR3 has 15 amino acids. The CDR3 nucleotides are TGCAGTGCTAGAGAACTTGCGGGAGGGCCTGACGAGCAGTACTTC. It encodes CSARELAGGPDEQYF.

This clonotype was recorded a few times. This chain connects TRBV18 to TRBJ2-5; 12 bases map to TRBD2. Germline CDR1 reads KGHSH; CDR2 reads LQKENI. This CDR3 comprises 16 residues. J was trimmed by 5 bases and V by 4 bases; bases with no gene match: 8. CDR3 DNA sequence: TGTGCCAGCTCACTACTAGCGGGGGGCGCCGGTGAGACCCAGTACTTC. It encodes CASSLLAGGAGETQYF. The full variable domain, completed using reference TRBV18 and TRBJ2-5, is NAGVMQNPRHLVRRRGQEARLRCSPMKGHSHVYWYRQLPEEGLKFMVYLQKENIIDESGMPKERFSAEFPKEGPSILRIQQVVRGDSAAYFCASSLLAGGAGETQYFGPGTRLLVL.

The table lists this clonotype with a few counts. The chain combines TRBV27 with TRBJ2-4; 9 bases line up with TRBD1. Germline V gene lookup returns CDR1 MNHEY and CDR2 SMNVEV (reference sequence). V shed 6 bases, J shed 3 bases, and the junction held 9 bases outside the gene matches. This CDR3 contains 16 residues. Written as DNA, the CDR3 is TGTGCCAGCAGGAGACTGACAGGGGGAGGCAAAAACATTCAGTACTTC. Protein: CASRRLTGGGKNIQYF.

This clonotype came up many times. V usage is TRBV6-4 and J usage is TRBJ2-2, with D perhaps TRBD1 (5 bases). The CDR3 runs 14 residues. The germline gives CDR1 MRHNA, CDR2 SNTAGT. With 3 bases removed from V and 1 base from J, the gap between germline ends came to 6 bases. In DNA form, the CDR3 reads TGTGCCAGCAGTGAAGGGGTGAACACCGGGGAGCTGTTTTTT. Amino acids: CASSEGVNTGELFF.

A remark on this clonotype: This may be a read error, as it is one base from a much larger clone. This chain links TRBV13 with TRBJ2-3; 7 bases are a match to TRBD1. The CDR3 is made up of 14 amino acids. Germline values: CDR1 PRHDT, CDR2 FYEKMQ (reference sequence). CDR3: CASSFGTVTGTQYF. The CDR3 DNA follows: TGTGCCAGCAGCTTTGGGACAGTAACAGGTACGCAGTATTTT.

This clonotype appeared a few times. The chain recombines TRBV9 with TRBJ2-7, with 7 bases identical to TRBD1. The germline V gene has CDR1 SGDLS and CDR2 YYNGEE. CDR3 size: 14 residues. Unmatched junction bases numbered 6, after V lost 3 bases and J lost 3 bases. CDR3 sequence: CASSAYDRDYEQYF. As DNA, the CDR3 is TGTGCCAGCAGCGCGTATGACAGGGACTACGAGCAGTACTTC.

This clonotype came up a few times. This chain links TRBV10-2 with TRBJ1-2; D is ambiguous. V was shortened by 0 bases and J by 2 bases, with 10 bases between the two germline ends. CDR1 and CDR2 (germline): WSHSY, SAAADI. The CDR3 consists of 15 residues. Written as DNA, the CDR3 is TGCGCCAGCAGTGAGTCTTACAGTGCGAACTATGGCTACACCTTC. It is translated as CASSESYSANYGYTF.

This clonotype was seen at least ten times. J is TRBJ2-3 and V is TRBV7-8, with 12 bases identical to TRBD2. CDR1 SGHVS and CDR2 FQNEAQ come from the germline V gene. This CDR3 contains 18 residues. J lost 0 bases, V lost 5 bases, and 9 bases had no gene match. CDR3 sequence reads: CASSPISGLAGSTDTQYF. CDR3 coding DNA: TGTGCCAGCAGCCCGATATCTGGACTAGCGGGGAGCACAGATACGCAGTATTTT.

Details on this clonotype: An end of the junction differs from the germline gene, which may be a read error. J is TRBJ2-1 and V is TRBV19, with D possibly matching TRBD1 (6 bases). The CDR3 is 14 residues long. Per the germline V gene, CDR1 is LNHDA and CDR2 is SQIVND (reference sequence). The CDR3 DNA follows: TGTGCCAGTCACGACAGGAGCTCCTACAATGAGCAGCTCTTC. It codes for CASHDRSSYNEQLF.

This clonotype was counted at least ten times. The chain couples TRBV6-5 to TRBJ2-7, with 9 positions matching TRBD1. Germline V gene lookup returns CDR1 MNHEY and CDR2 SVGAGI. V shed 6 bases and J 6 bases; nucleotides not matched to a gene: 12. The CDR3 extends over 15 amino acids. The CDR3 region is CASSLTSGTGFEQYF. Here the CDR3 DNA reads TGTGCCAGCAGCTTAACCTCCGGGACAGGGTTCGAGCAGTACTTC.

The J gene is TRBJ2-2, the V gene TRBV21-1; no check of the table's D call, TRBD1, against the DNA was made. TRBV21-1 is designated a pseudogene. The CDR3 sequence is 16 residues long. The CDR3 sequence is CASSKPHPRGTGELFF. Written as DNA, the CDR3 is TGTGCCAGCAGCAAGCCCCACCCCCGAGGCACCGGGGAGCTGTTTTTT.

This clonotype has a count of ten or more. The genes are TRBV7-9 and TRBJ2-7, with 7 bases matching TRBD1. The CDR3 loop spans 15 amino acids. Germline CDR1 and CDR2: SEHNR and FQNEAQ (reference sequence). After removal of 5 bases from V and 3 bases from J, the junction contained 10 bases not matched to a gene. The CDR3 loop is CASSPRQGSIYEQYF. The CDR3 bases are TGTGCCAGCAGCCCTAGACAGGGATCAATCTACGAGCAGTACTTC.

This clonotype was seen many times. This chain joins TRBV29-1 and TRBJ1-2; 10 positions agree with TRBD1. This CDR3 has 14 residues. Looked up from germline, CDR1 is SQVTM and CDR2 is ANQGSEA. With 6 bases clipped from V and 4 bases from J, the junction kept 8 bases outside the gene matches. CDR3 coding DNA: TGCAGCGTGGTGGGACAGGGGATTAGCTATGGCTACACCTTC. The encoded protein is CSVVGQGISYGYTF.

This clonotype was detected ten times or more. The rearrangement uses TRBV29-1 and TRBJ1-2; D ambiguous. V was shortened by 4 bases and J by 2 bases, with 11 bases between the two germline ends. Germline V gene lookup returns CDR1 SQVTM and CDR2 ANQGSEA. CDR3 length: 13 residues. The DNA of the CDR3 is TGCAGCGTTGGGGAGGGATTAAACTATGGCTACACCTTC. It specifies CSVGEGLNYGYTF.

This clonotype was seen ten or more times. The chain employs TRBV10-1 and TRBJ2-7; 9 bases are shared with TRBD1. The CDR3 is 15 amino acids. Germline CDR1 reads WNHNN; CDR2 reads SYGVQD (reference sequence). The V segment lost 5 bases and the J segment 3 bases; nucleotides outside the gene matches: 8. In DNA, the CDR3 is TGCGCCAGCAGTACCGGGACAGGGCTTTTCTACGAGCAGTACTTC. This gives the protein CASSTGTGLFYEQYF.

In its sample, this clonotype was seen a few times. This chain links TRBV9 with TRBJ1-5, with a possible D match to TRBD1 (6 bases). Trimming shortened V by 4 bases and J by 5 bases, and 13 bases separated the two germline ends. The CDR3 has 14 amino acids. Germline V lookup: CDR1 SGDLS, CDR2 YYNGEE. The CDR3 DNA follows: TGTGCCAGCAGCCCGGCCGGGACATATCAGCCCCAGCATTTT. It translates to CASSPAGTYQPQHF.

Comment on this clonotype: The junction shows a germline mismatch at one end, possibly a read error. V gene TRBV7-6 combines with J gene TRBJ1-5; D is undetermined. In germline, CDR1 is SGHVS, CDR2 FNYEAQ. The CDR3 is 14 amino acids. The CDR3 region is CVSSLAGSNQPQHF. CDR3 DNA sequence: TGTGTCAGCAGCTTAGCGGGTAGCAATCAGCCCCAGCATTTT.

Of note for this clonotype: A much larger clonotype is one base distant, so this may be a read error. V usage is TRBV19 and J usage is TRBJ1-4; D possibly corresponds to TRBD1 (5 bases). This CDR3 has 14 amino acids. Trimming left V 7 bases short and J 7 bases short, with 16 bases between. CDR1 and CDR2 from the germline V gene are LNHDA and SQIVND (reference sequence). The CDR3 protein is CASTDGAFPEKLFF. As DNA, the CDR3 is TGTGCCAGTACTGATGGGGCCTTCCCTGAAAAACTGTTTTTT.

Points on this clonotype: A read error is possible here, since a much larger clone lies one base away. The V call is TRBV7-9, the J call TRBJ1-3, with 7 bases aligning to TRBD1. V trimming: 3 bases; J trimming: 6 bases; junction bases outside the gene matches: 11. The CDR3 is 16 amino acids. CDR1 and CDR2 (germline): SEHNR, FQNEAQ (reference sequence). The CDR3 loop is CASSLMQGVDENTIYF. CDR3 bases: TGTGCCAGCAGCTTGATGCAGGGGGTTGACGAAAACACCATATATTTT.

This clonotype has ten or more counts. J is TRBJ2-7 and V is TRBV4-3; 14 bases fit TRBD2. CDR1 LGHNA and CDR2 YSLEER come from the germline V gene. This CDR3 is 19 amino acids long. Trimming took 0 bases from V and 2 from J; bases not matched to a gene: 9. CDR3 in DNA: TGCGCCAGCAGCCAAGATACGGGACTAGCGGGAGTGGGGACCTACGAGCAGTACTTC. This encodes CASSQDTGLAGVGTYEQYF.